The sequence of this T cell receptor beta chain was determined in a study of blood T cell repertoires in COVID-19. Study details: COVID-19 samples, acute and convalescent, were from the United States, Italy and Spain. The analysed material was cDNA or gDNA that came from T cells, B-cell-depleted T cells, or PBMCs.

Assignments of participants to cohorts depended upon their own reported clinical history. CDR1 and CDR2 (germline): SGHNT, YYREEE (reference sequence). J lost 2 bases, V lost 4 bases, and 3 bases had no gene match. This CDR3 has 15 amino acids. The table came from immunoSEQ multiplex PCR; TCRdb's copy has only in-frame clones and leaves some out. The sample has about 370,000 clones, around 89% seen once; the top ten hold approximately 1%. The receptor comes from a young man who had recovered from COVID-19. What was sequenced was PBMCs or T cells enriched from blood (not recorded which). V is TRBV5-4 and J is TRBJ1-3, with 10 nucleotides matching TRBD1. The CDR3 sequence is CASSQGQGAGNTIYF. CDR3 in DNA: TGTGCCAGCAGCCAAGGACAGGGGGCTGGAAACACCATATATTTT.